The 18 T cell receptor beta chains presented below share a single source sample, sequenced in a study of blood T cell repertoires in COVID-19. Generated by immunoSEQ multiplex PCR, the TCRdb table keeps only in-frame clones and is missing some. The table records fewer than 250,000 clones, 82% of them present only once. Sequencing input: peripheral blood. All receptors come from a woman between 40 and 55 years old with acute or convalescent COVID-19.

The V call is TRBV6-5, the J call TRBJ1-2; D is perhaps TRBD1 (5 bases). Germline CDR1 is MNHEY and CDR2 is SVGAGI. Trimming stripped 8 bases from V and 5 bases from J, with 18 bases between. The CDR3 spans 14 residues. The CDR3 reads CASWGGVLLYGYTF. CDR3 sequence (DNA): TGTGCCAGCTGGGGGGGAGTCCTTCTGTATGGCTACACCTTC.

The chain recombines TRBV30 with TRBJ2-5, with 12 bases fitting TRBD2. Germline-derived CDR1 and CDR2 are GTSNPN and SVGIG (reference sequence). V dropped 7 bases and J dropped 5; count of bases not matched to a gene: 2. The CDR3 consists of 12 residues. CDR3: CAYGTSGETQYF. CDR3 DNA: TGTGCCTACGGGACTAGCGGGGAGACCCAGTACTTC.

The V and J genes are TRBV11-1 and TRBJ2-1, with TRBD1 matching 8 bases. V shed 0 bases and J 7 bases; nucleotides not matched to a gene: 8. From germline, CDR1 is SGHAT and CDR2 FQDESV (reference sequence). This CDR3 is built from 16 residues. CDR3 sequence reads: CASSLARTGRFNEQFF. In DNA form, the CDR3 reads TGTGCCAGCAGCTTAGCCCGGACAGGGAGGTTTAATGAGCAGTTCTTC.

The V call is TRBV9, the J call TRBJ2-3; D is perhaps TRBD2 (5 bases). Germline V gene data show CDR1 as SGDLS and CDR2 as YYNGEE. Trimming took off 5 bases at V and 6 bases at J, with 13 bases between the two ends. CDR3 length: 13 amino acids. The CDR3, as DNA: TGTGCCAGCAGTCGCGGAGGTACGGATACGCAGTATTTT. Its protein is CASSRGGTDTQYF.

The chain couples TRBV12-5 to TRBJ1-6; D gene unclear. The germline gives CDR1 LGHNT, CDR2 FRNRAP. The length of the CDR3 is 11 residues. The CDR3 nucleotides read TGTGCCTCGGGGATTAATTCACCCCTCCACTTT. Translated, it gives CASGINSPLHF.

The V call is TRBV7-3, the J call TRBJ2-1; 8 bases map to TRBD1. With V trimmed by 5 bases and J by 6 bases, 9 bases remained unmatched. The CDR3 spans 15 residues. The germline V gene encodes CDR1 SGHTA and CDR2 FQGTGA. CDR3 amino acids: CASSRRTGSVNEQFF. The CDR3 nucleotides are TGTGCCAGCAGCCGAAGGACAGGGAGTGTCAATGAGCAGTTCTTC.

This rearrangement joins TRBV6-5 to TRBJ1-3, with 9 bases identical to TRBD1. V lost 2 bases to trimming and J lost 2 bases; unmatched junction nucleotides: 1. This CDR3 is built from 15 residues. Germline V gene lookup returns CDR1 MNHEY and CDR2 SVGAGI. The CDR3 DNA is TGTGCCAGCAGTTACGGACAGGGGACTGGAAACACCATATATTTT. Amino acids: CASSYGQGTGNTIYF.

This clone has a single count. V gene TRBV5-5 combines with J gene TRBJ2-1; D call uncertain. Trimming pared 4 bases from V and 7 bases from J, leaving 15 bases between. Germline assignment: CDR1 SGHKS and CDR2 YYEKEE (reference sequence). The CDR3 extends over 14 amino acids. The CDR3 bases are TGTGCCAGCAGCCCGGGTACCTCTTGGAATGAGCAGTTCTTC. It yields the protein CASSPGTSWNEQFF.

The chain uses TRBV7-6 and TRBJ2-7, with 7 bases aligning to TRBD1. J lost 3 bases, V lost 1 base, and 18 bases had no gene match. The CDR3 runs 19 residues. Germline V gene data show CDR1 as SGHVS and CDR2 as FNYEAQ. DNA of the CDR3: TGTGCCAGCAGCTTAGTCTTCGCCGGGACAGTAGGGCCCAACTACGAGCAGTACTTC. Protein sequence: CASSLVFAGTVGPNYEQYF.

This CDR3 is CASSLPNLAGVNDEQFF. The DNA of the CDR3 is TGTGCCAGCAGTTTACCCAATCTAGCGGGAGTTAACGATGAGCAGTTCTTC. The rearrangement links TRBV28 to TRBJ2-1; the match to TRBD2 covers 10 bases. This CDR3 has 17 amino acids. Germline lookup yields CDR1 MDHEN and CDR2 SYDVKM. Trimming took 2 bases from V and 8 from J; bases not matched to a gene: 12.

The chain carries TRBV5-5 and TRBJ2-3; D is unclear. CDR3 length equals 14 residues. The germline V and J ends were trimmed by 0 bases and 2 bases, with 7 bases remaining between them. Germline V CDR1 and CDR2: SGHKS, YYEKEE (reference sequence). The CDR3 spells CASSLGQYTDTQYF. Here the CDR3 DNA reads TGTGCCAGCAGCTTGGGGCAATACACAGATACGCAGTATTTT. Filled out from reference TRBV5-5 and TRBJ2-3, the complete variable domain reads DAGVTQSPTHLIKTRGQQVTLRCSPISGHKSVSWYQQVLGQGPQFIFQYYEKEERGRGNFPDRFSARQFPNYSSELNVNALLLGDSALYLCASSLGQYTDTQYFGPGTRLTVL.

CDR3 loop: CATLQGPDGYEQYF. The CDR3, as DNA: TGTGCCACCTTACAGGGGCCTGACGGCTACGAGCAGTACTTC. The chain couples TRBV24-1 to TRBJ2-7, with 7 bases aligning to TRBD1. Germline values: CDR1 KGHDR, CDR2 SFDVKD. CDR3 length: 14 residues. Trimming took 9 bases from V and 3 from J; bases not matched to a gene: 10.

V usage is TRBV5-5 and J usage is TRBJ1-5; 8 bases fit TRBD1. CDR1 SGHKS and CDR2 YYEKEE come from the germline V gene (reference sequence). Unmatched junction bases numbered 15, after V lost 2 bases and J lost 2 bases. This CDR3 comprises 19 residues. CDR3 DNA sequence: TGTGCCAGCAGCTTCCGGGACAGGAATTCCCAGGGGGGCAATCAGCCCCAGCATTTT. This encodes CASSFRDRNSQGGNQPQHF.

This clone was observed once. The chain carries TRBV27 and TRBJ1-2; 9 positions match TRBD1. The V segment lost 5 bases and the J segment 0 bases; nucleotides outside the gene matches: 7. The CDR3 sequence is 16 residues long. The germline V gene encodes CDR1 MNHEY and CDR2 SMNVEV (reference sequence). The CDR3 loop is CASSPQGAFTNYGYTF. DNA of the CDR3: TGTGCCAGCAGTCCACAGGGGGCCTTTACTAACTATGGCTACACCTTC.

The rearrangement links TRBV10-1 to TRBJ2-2; 10 nucleotides match TRBD2. Germline loops: CDR1 WNHNN, CDR2 SYGVQD (reference sequence). Trimming removed 2 bases from V and 3 bases from J; junction bases left unmatched: 6. CDR3 length: 17 amino acids. The CDR3 DNA sequence: TGCGCCAGCAGTGAGCGGTGGAGCGGGGGGGACACCGGGGAGCTGTTTTTT. Translation: CASSERWSGGDTGELFF.

This clone appeared a single time. CDR3 DNA sequence: TGTGCCAGCAGCGCCGTAGGGGGCACTGAAGCTTTCTTT. Translating gives CASSAVGGTEAFF. The chain links TRBV7-3 to TRBJ1-1; tentative D call: TRBD1 (6 bases). Per the germline V gene, CDR1 is SGHTA and CDR2 is FQGTGA. The V gene lost 5 bases and the J gene lost 4 bases, with 11 bases spanning the gap. The CDR3 covers 13 residues.

The chain couples TRBV4-1 to TRBJ2-1; D is undetermined. V was clipped by 3 bases and J by 0 bases, with 6 bases between them. In germline, CDR1 is MGHRA, CDR2 YSYEKL. The CDR3 is made up of 14 amino acids. The CDR3 is CASSHFSSYNEQFF. For the CDR3, the DNA is TGCGCCAGCAGCCATTTTAGCTCCTACAATGAGCAGTTCTTC.

This chain uses TRBV4-3 with TRBJ2-7; TRBD1 might be the D (6 bases). The ends were cut back, 4 bases at V and 3 bases at J, with 13 bases in the middle. Germline CDR1 and CDR2: LGHNA and YSLEER. The CDR3 contains 14 residues. The CDR3 spells CASSPGRGGYEQYF. The CDR3 region has the DNA TGCGCCAGCAGCCCCGGACGAGGGGGCTACGAGCAGTACTTC.